The text below deals with one TCR beta chain. This clone has a single count. Its antigen has not been determined. Base qualities are not at hand, and no much larger clone is one base apart. The collaborating institutions used their own protocols to collect whole blood in K2EDTA tubes. Collaborator samples were shipped for TCRbeta analysis as frozen whole blood, isolated PBMCs, or DNA extracted from either sample type. These data belong to a study of blood T cell repertoires in COVID-19 (dated by TCRdb to the early 2020s). Background on the whole study: Samples covering the acute and convalescent phases of COVID-19 were provided by collaborators in the United States, Italy and Spain. The material from the prospective study consisted of cDNA or gDNA derived from T cells, B-cell-depleted T cells, or PBMCs. Sample metadata almost always included a de-identified subject ID, COVID-19 status, age in years and sex. The repertoires were released in a freely available public database meant as a resource for research on the immune response to SARS-CoV-2. Samples were obtained from the ongoing ImmuneRACE study (first 160 participants) and from 1,254 subjects provided by 6 global collaborators. Deeply sampled blood TCRbeta repertoires from subjects exposed to, actively infected with, or recovered from COVID-19 were included in the dataset. Where available, HLA class I and class II types were obtained from metadata supplied by the sample provider rather than from assay-based typing. Summary of the overall study and its limitations: The amount of clinical and demographic metadata varied by source and participant and was provided uncurated.

The immunoSEQ Assay, a bias-controlled multiplex PCR, was used to amplify TCRbeta CDR3 regions from genomic DNA. The authors' pipeline ran thus. The number of nucleated cells in each sample was estimated from the amplification of reference gene primers within the assay. To quantify the absolute abundance of each unique TCRbeta CDR3 rearrangement, sequence reads were collapsed and filtered. For each sample, productive Simpson clonality was calculated by taking the square root of Simpson's diversity index across productive rearrangements. As stored in TCRdb, this immuneACCESS dataset retains in-frame rearrangements with V and J assigned. A fraction of the clones does not appear; measured against another copy, unresolved V genes explain less than half of the discrepancy, and the remainder lacks a known reason. Clonal size and the V and J genes are those of that table, whereas D and trimming came from the DNA. Within this sample are some 65,000 clones, with around 85% of them counted one time only. The ten biggest clones cover around 5.1% of the sample.

Trimming at the junction amounts to 1 base on V and 7 bases on J, and the germline ends lie 7 bases apart. The CDR3 has 12 amino acids, counting the end cysteine and phenylalanine. Here the CDR3 DNA is all that survives: 36 bases in frame from base 1. As encoded in the germline V gene (reference sequence), CDR1 is MNHNY while CDR2 is SVGAGI. This TCR was sampled from a woman in her seventies with acute or convalescent COVID-19. Specimen: peripheral blood. This chain is built from TRBV6-6 and TRBJ1-1, with the D gene uncertain. The CDR3 reads CASSYLGDEAFF. At the DNA level, the sequence is TGTGCCAGCAGTTACTTGGGAGATGAAGCTTTCTTT.